These 10 T cell receptor beta chains were all obtained from the same sample, sequenced in a study of spatial heterogeneity in lung cancer. Sample time point: blood at routine non-recurrence follow-up after resection. TCRdb re-derived calls from the 5' RACE reads in MiXCR, one entry per CDR3 protein. The profile shows 35,000 to 55,000 distinct CDR3 sequences, 10% to 15% of them singletons. The source material was PBMCs, sampled at follow-up. These receptor sequences come from a male donor with early-stage non-small cell lung cancer.

This rearrangement joins TRBV18 to TRBJ1-5; 8 bases agree with TRBD1. The germline CDR1 and CDR2 sequences are KGHSH and LQKENI. The length of the CDR3 is 16 residues. V trimming: 3 bases; J trimming: 3 bases; junction bases outside the gene matches: 7. CDR3 sequence: CASSPSGQVNNQPQHF. The CDR3 bases are TGTGCCAGCTCACCCTCGGGACAGGTGAACAATCAGCCCCAGCATTTT.

The rearrangement links TRBV5-4 to TRBJ2-1; D is unresolved. Trimming removed 0 bases from V and 5 bases from J, with 3 bases in between. Per germline, CDR1 SGHNT and CDR2 YYREEE (reference sequence). This CDR3 spans 12 amino acids. CDR3 protein: CASSLENNEQFF. DNA of the CDR3: TGTGCCAGCAGCTTGGAGAACAATGAGCAGTTCTTC.

This clonotype was observed many times. The J gene is TRBJ1-1, the V gene TRBV12-5; D is unclear. V lost 5 bases to trimming and J lost 2 bases, with 9 bases between them. CDR3 length equals 13 residues. CDR1 is LGHNT, CDR2 FRNRAP, per germline. CDR3: CASGVSENTEAFF. The CDR3 bases are TGTGCTAGTGGTGTCTCCGAAAACACTGAAGCTTTCTTT.

The V and J genes are TRBV7-2 and TRBJ2-7; 7 bases are a match to TRBD2. This CDR3 is built from 15 residues. Trimming removed 0 bases from V and 2 bases from J; junction bases left unmatched: 4. Germline CDR1 is SGHTA and CDR2 is FQGNSA. DNA for the CDR3: TGTGCCAGCAGCTTAGCAGGCGGGGGAACCTACGAGCAGTACTTC. It specifies CASSLAGGGTYEQYF.

This chain joins TRBV6-6 and TRBJ2-2; D remains ambiguous. The V gene lost 6 bases and the J gene lost 2 bases, with 4 bases spanning the gap. Germline V gives CDR1 MNHNY, CDR2 SVGAGI (reference sequence). The CDR3 consists of 12 residues. For the CDR3, the DNA is TGTGCCAGCAGGGGCAACACCGGGGAGCTGTTTTTT. Translation gives CASRGNTGELFF.

This clonotype was found many times. The rearrangement uses TRBV7-2 and TRBJ2-7, with D maybe TRBD2 (5 bases). Per germline, CDR1 SGHTA and CDR2 FQGNSA. The CDR3 extends over 16 amino acids. Trimming took 2 bases from V and 0 from J, leaving 14 bases between them. CDR3: CASSLLRGSSSYEQYF. The CDR3 coding sequence is TGTGCCAGCAGCTTATTACGGGGATCCAGCTCCTACGAGCAGTACTTC.

This clonotype was seen repeatedly, ten times or more. This chain joins TRBV7-2 and TRBJ1-2; D is unresolved. CDR1 SGHTA and CDR2 FQGNSA come from the germline V gene. Deletions cut 1 base from V and 7 bases from J, with 13 bases between. There are 14 residues in the CDR3. The CDR3: CASSLGQEVAGYTF. The CDR3 DNA reads TGTGCCAGCAGCTTAGGTCAGGAGGTGGCTGGCTACACCTTC.

This clonotype was seen ten or more times. This rearrangement joins TRBV9 to TRBJ2-2; D assignment may be TRBD1 or TRBD2 (5 bases each). Trimming took 1 base from V and 2 from J, leaving 15 bases between them. Germline CDR1 is SGDLS and CDR2 is YYNGEE. The length of the CDR3 is 17 residues. This CDR3 reads CASSVPLGDANTGELFF. As DNA, the CDR3 is TGTGCCAGCAGCGTACCCTTGGGGGACGCCAACACCGGGGAGCTGTTTTTT.

V is TRBV9 and J is TRBJ2-2; D is possibly TRBD2 (6 bases). V shed 3 bases and J shed 6 bases, with 15 bases lying between them. The CDR3 length is 15 residues. In germline, CDR1 is SGDLS, CDR2 YYNGEE. The CDR3, as DNA: TGTGCCAGCAGCGCCCGGGGAGGTCTTCCCGGGGAGCTGTTTTTT. This translates into CASSARGGLPGELFF.

This clonotype was seen a handful of times. V gene TRBV7-2 combines with J gene TRBJ2-5; 8 bases are shared with TRBD2. The V segment lost 4 bases and the J segment 1 base; nucleotides outside the gene matches: 2. This CDR3 region has 14 residues. Germline lookup yields CDR1 SGHTA and CDR2 FQGNSA. Here the CDR3 reads CASSSGGAQETQYF. The DNA of the CDR3 is TGTGCCAGCAGCTCGGGGGGGGCCCAAGAGACCCAGTACTTC. The variable domain in full, completed from reference TRBV7-2 and TRBJ2-5, reads GAGVSQSPSNKVTEKGKDVELRCDPISGHTALYWYRQSLGQGLEFLIYFQGNSAPDKSGLPSDRFSAERTGGSVSTLTIQRTQQEDSAVYLCASSSGGAQETQYFGPGTRLLVL.